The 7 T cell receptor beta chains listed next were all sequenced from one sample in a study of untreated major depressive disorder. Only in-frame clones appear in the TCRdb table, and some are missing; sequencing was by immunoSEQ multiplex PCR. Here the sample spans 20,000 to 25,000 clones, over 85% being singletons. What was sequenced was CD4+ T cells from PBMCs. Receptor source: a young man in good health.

The CDR3 bases are TGTGCCACCAGCAGAGATTGGGGCGCCTACGAGCAGTACTTC. It translates to CATSRDWGAYEQYF. V gene TRBV15 combines with J gene TRBJ2-7, with D maybe TRBD1 (5 bases). V dropped 0 bases and J dropped 2 bases, with 8 bases sitting between them. CDR3 length equals 14 residues. CDR1 LNHNV and CDR2 YYDKDF come from the germline V gene (reference sequence).

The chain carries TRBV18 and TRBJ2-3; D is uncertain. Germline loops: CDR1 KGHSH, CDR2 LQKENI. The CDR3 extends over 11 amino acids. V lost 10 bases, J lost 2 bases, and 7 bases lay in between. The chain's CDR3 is CATSFTDTQYF. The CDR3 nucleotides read TGTGCCACCTCCTTCACAGATACGCAGTATTTT. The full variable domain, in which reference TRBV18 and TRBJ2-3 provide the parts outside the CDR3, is NAGVMQNPRHLVRRRGQEARLRCSPMKGHSHVYWYRQLPEEGLKFMVYLQKENIIDESGMPKERFSAEFPKEGPSILRIQQVVRGDSAAYFCATSFTDTQYFGPGTRLTVL.

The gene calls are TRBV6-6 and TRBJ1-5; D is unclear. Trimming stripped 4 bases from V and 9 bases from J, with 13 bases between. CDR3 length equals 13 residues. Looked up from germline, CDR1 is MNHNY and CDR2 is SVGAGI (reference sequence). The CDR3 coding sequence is TGTGCCAGCAGTTCTGGGATCTCCAGGCCCCAGCATTTT. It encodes CASSSGISRPQHF.

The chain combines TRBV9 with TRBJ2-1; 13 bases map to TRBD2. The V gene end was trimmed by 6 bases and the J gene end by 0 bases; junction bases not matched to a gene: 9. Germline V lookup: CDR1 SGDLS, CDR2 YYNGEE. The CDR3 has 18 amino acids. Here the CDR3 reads CASTRTSGSPRSYNEQFF. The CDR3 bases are TGTGCCAGCACCCGGACTAGCGGGAGTCCTCGCTCCTACAATGAGCAGTTCTTC.

For the CDR3, the DNA is TGTGCCAGCAGTGTACAGGGGCTGTCTTACACCGGGGAGCTGTTTTTT. It specifies CASSVQGLSYTGELFF. The V gene is TRBV6-1, the J gene TRBJ2-2, with 7 bases identical to TRBD1. The CDR3 is made up of 16 amino acids. Germline V gene data show CDR1 as MNHNS and CDR2 as SASEGT. Trimming took 4 bases from V and 3 from J; bases not matched to a gene: 8.

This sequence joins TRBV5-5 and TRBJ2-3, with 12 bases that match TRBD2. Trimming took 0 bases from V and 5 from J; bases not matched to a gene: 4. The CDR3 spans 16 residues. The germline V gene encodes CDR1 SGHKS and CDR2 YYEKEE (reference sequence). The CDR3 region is CASSLGGLAGLDTQYF. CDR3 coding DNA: TGTGCCAGCAGCTTGGGAGGACTAGCGGGGTTAGATACGCAGTATTTT.

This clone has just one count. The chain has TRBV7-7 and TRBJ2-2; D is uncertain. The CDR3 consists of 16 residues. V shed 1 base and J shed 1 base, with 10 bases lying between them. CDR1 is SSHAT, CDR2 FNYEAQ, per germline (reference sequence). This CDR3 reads CASSLGRMVNTGELFF. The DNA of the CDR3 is TGTGCCAGCAGCTTAGGCCGGATGGTGAACACCGGGGAGCTGTTTTTT.